The 30 T cell receptor beta chains below were found in one sample sequenced in a study of T-cell reconstitution after alpha-beta-depleted transplantation in children. A library of TCRbeta sequences, prepared with unique molecular identifiers, was generated. TCRdb re-called the PCR reads through MiXCR, storing one row per CDR3 protein. Altogether a few hundred thousand distinct CDR3 sequences are present, about 24% being singletons, with the ten largest covering about 5%. The input for sequencing was PBMCs, mostly from graft donor cells, taken 360 days after TCRalphabeta/CD19-depleted stem cell transplant. These receptors were collected from a female patient aged 2 to 10 who had a stem cell transplant for congenital amegakaryocytic thrombocytopenia, so the T cells may come from the graft donor.

This clonotype was found a few times. The chain carries TRBV13 and TRBJ2-1; TRBD2 aligns across 8 bases. Per the germline V gene, CDR1 is PRHDT and CDR2 is FYEKMQ (reference sequence). This CDR3 has 16 residues. The ends lost 5 bases at V and 0 bases at J; junction bases unmatched: 6. The CDR3 here is CASSASLAASYNEQFF. The CDR3 region has the DNA TGTGCCAGCAGCGCATCACTAGCGGCCTCCTACAATGAGCAGTTCTTC. The full variable domain, its missing parts supplied by reference TRBV13 and TRBJ2-1, is AAGVIQSPRHLIKEKRETATLKCYPIPRHDTVYWYQQGPGQDPQFLISFYEKMQSDKGSIPDRFSAQQFSDYHSELNMSSLELGDSALYFCASSASLAASYNEQFFGPGTRLTVL.

The rearrangement links TRBV25-1 to TRBJ1-3; possibly TRBD1 for D (5 bases). Germline CDR1 is MGHDK and CDR2 is SYGVNS. This CDR3 comprises 14 residues. Trimming took off 6 bases at V and 0 bases at J, with 9 bases between the two ends. The CDR3 nucleotides read TGTGCCAGCAGCGACAGTTCCTCTGGAAACACCATATATTTT. This codes for CASSDSSSGNTIYF.

The genes are TRBV12-3 or TRBV12-4 and TRBJ2-5; no definite D call. The V end was cut by 3 bases, the J end by 3 bases, with 8 bases between. This CDR3 is 13 amino acids long. This chain's CDR3 is CASSLAEEETQYF. The CDR3 DNA reads as TGTGCCAGCAGTTTGGCAGAAGAAGAGACCCAGTACTTC.

The rearrangement links TRBV12-3 or TRBV12-4 to TRBJ2-1; 12 positions agree with TRBD2. CDR3 size: 14 residues. V shed 6 bases, J shed 6 bases, and the junction held 3 bases outside the gene matches. CDR3 nucleotides: TGTGCCAGCAGCCTGACTAGCGGGGGCAATGAGCAGTTCTTC. Protein: CASSLTSGGNEQFF.

This clonotype was detected a few times. The chain uses TRBV3-1 and TRBJ1-2; D ambiguous. The CDR3 runs to 14 residues. Trimming pared 3 bases from V and 8 bases from J, leaving 16 bases between. CDR1 is LGHDT, CDR2 YNNKEL, per germline (reference sequence). Here the CDR3 DNA reads TGTGCCAGCAGCCACAAGGACGGAGCATTCGGCTACACCTTC. Amino acids: CASSHKDGAFGYTF.

This chain links TRBV28 with TRBJ2-1; 9 bases are shared with TRBD2. Germline loops: CDR1 MDHEN, CDR2 SYDVKM. The ends lost 8 bases at V and 8 bases at J; junction bases unmatched: 7. CDR3 length: 13 residues. CDR3 sequence: CASCSGSWDEQFF. In DNA, the CDR3 is TGTGCCAGCTGTAGCGGGAGTTGGGATGAGCAGTTCTTC.

The chain is built from TRBV20-1 and TRBJ2-3; 8 nucleotides match TRBD2. The CDR3 totals 17 residues. With 3 bases clipped from V and 2 bases from J, the junction kept 13 bases outside the gene matches. Per germline, CDR1 DFQATT and CDR2 SNEGSKA (reference sequence). CDR3 sequence: CSARPRRAGGHTDTQYF. CDR3 DNA: TGCAGTGCTAGGCCCCGGAGGGCGGGGGGACACACAGATACGCAGTATTTT.

The chain has TRBV28 and TRBJ2-5, with 7 bases lining up with TRBD1. Trimming removed 3 bases from V and 5 bases from J; junction bases left unmatched: 6. The CDR3 contains 14 residues. Germline CDR1 reads MDHEN; CDR2 reads SYDVKM. The CDR3 here is CASSFKGATETQYF. The CDR3 DNA reads TGTGCCAGCAGTTTTAAGGGGGCCACCGAGACCCAGTACTTC.

V and J are TRBV7-9 and TRBJ2-7, with TRBD1 identical over 7 bases. Germline-derived CDR1 and CDR2 are SEHNR and FQNEAQ (reference sequence). V was clipped by 1 base and J by 2 bases; unmatched bases: 5. The CDR3 length is 15 residues. The CDR3 loop is CASSLVAGQAYEQYF. CDR3 nucleotides: TGTGCCAGCAGCTTAGTAGCTGGACAGGCCTACGAGCAGTACTTC. The whole variable domain, remainder taken from reference TRBV7-9 and TRBJ2-7, is DTGVSQNPRHKITKRGQNVTFRCDPISEHNRLYWYRQTLGQGPEFLTYFQNEAQLEKSRLLSDRFSAERPKGSFSTLEIQRTEQGDSAMYLCASSLVAGQAYEQYFGPGTRLTVT.

This clonotype was counted between two and nine times. Its ends do not fully match the called genes, so a read error is possible. The chain employs TRBV29-1 and TRBJ2-5; 7 bases are shared with TRBD1. Germline V gene lookup returns CDR1 SQVTM and CDR2 ANQGSEA. CDR3 length: 12 amino acids. The CDR3 spells CSVRQGQATQYF. The CDR3 region has the DNA TGCAGCGTTCGACAGGGACAAGCGACCCAGTACTTC.

This clonotype was detected a few times. Here the CDR3 DNA reads TGCGCCAGCAGCTTTTGGCGGACCGGGGGGGGAAACACAGATACGCAGTATTTT. This gives the protein CASSFWRTGGGNTDTQYF. This chain joins TRBV5-1 and TRBJ2-3; TRBD2 matches at 8 bases. CDR3 length: 18 amino acids. The junction had 13 bases not matched to a gene; V was cut back by 2 bases and J by 2 bases. Germline V gene data show CDR1 as SGHRS and CDR2 as YFSETQ.

The chain carries TRBV16 and TRBJ1-2; D perhaps matches TRBD1 (5 bases). Germline CDR1 KGHSY, CDR2 FQNENV. The germline V and J ends were trimmed by 1 base and 0 bases, with 9 bases remaining between them. The CDR3 contains 15 residues. The CDR3 loop reads CASSQFKGSNYGYTF. The CDR3 DNA is TGTGCCAGCAGCCAATTTAAGGGGTCTAACTATGGCTACACCTTC.

Remarks on this clonotype: This could be a read error, since a much larger clone is one nucleotide away. In this CDR3 the conserved last residue, phenylalanine or tryptophan, is missing, so a read error is likely. CDR3 DNA sequence: TGTGCCAGCAGCCAAAGACAGTTCAATCAGCCCCAGCATTCT. Encoded protein: CASSQRQFNQPQHS. This chain links TRBV12-3 or TRBV12-4 with TRBJ1-5; tentative D call: TRBD1 (5 bases). The CDR3 runs 14 residues. Trimming removed 6 bases at V and 3 bases at J, with 12 bases between.

V and J are TRBV12-3 or TRBV12-4 and TRBJ1-1, with unresolved D. The CDR3 sequence is 14 residues long. Between the trimmed V and J ends, which lost 6 bases and 0 bases, there was a span of 11 bases. CDR3 sequence reads: CASSYGGVNTEAFF. The CDR3 DNA is TGTGCCAGCAGCTATGGCGGTGTGAACACTGAAGCTTTCTTT.

This clonotype has a handful of counts. J is TRBJ1-1 and V is TRBV7-9; D might be TRBD1 (6 bases). V lost 3 bases, J lost 1 base, and 9 bases lay in between. The CDR3 runs to 14 residues. Germline V gene lookup returns CDR1 SEHNR and CDR2 FQNEAQ (reference sequence). The CDR3 loop is CASSFHRANTEAFF. The CDR3 nucleotides are TGTGCCAGCAGCTTTCACAGGGCGAACACTGAAGCTTTCTTT.

V usage is TRBV2 and J usage is TRBJ2-7; D is possibly TRBD1 or TRBD2 (5 bases each). Germline loops: CDR1 SNHLY, CDR2 FYNNEI. The V gene lost 3 bases and the J gene lost 6 bases, with 6 bases spanning the gap. There are 11 residues in the CDR3. CDR3 sequence reads: CASSDGGEQYF. The CDR3 DNA sequence: TGTGCCAGCAGTGATGGGGGCGAGCAGTACTTC. The full variable domain, with the rest looked up from reference TRBV2 and TRBJ2-7, is EPEVTQTPSHQVTQMGQEVILRCVPISNHLYFYWYRQILGQKVEFLVSFYNNEISEKSEIFDDQFSVERPDGSNFTLKIRSTKLEDSAMYFCASSDGGEQYFGPGTRLTVT.

This clonotype was seen at least ten times. This chain's CDR3 is CASSSLVGGIQETQYF. CDR3 bases: TGTGCCAGCAGCTCCTTGGTAGGGGGGATCCAAGAGACCCAGTACTTC. The V and J genes are TRBV12-3 or TRBV12-4 and TRBJ2-5; either TRBD1 or TRBD2 may fit D (6 bases each). Trimming removed 6 bases from V and 1 base from J, with 18 bases in between. The CDR3 consists of 16 residues.

This clonotype was recorded many times. This chain connects TRBV10-3 to TRBJ2-1; D is unclear. This CDR3 region has 14 residues. The V gene lost 2 bases and the J gene lost 2 bases, with 7 bases spanning the gap. Looked up from germline, CDR1 is ENHRY and CDR2 is SYGVKD. The CDR3 here is CAISERETYNEQFF. For the CDR3, the DNA is TGTGCCATCAGTGAGAGGGAAACCTACAATGAGCAGTTCTTC.

The rearrangement links TRBV15 to TRBJ2-1, with D unclear. V lost 3 bases, J lost 15 bases, and 18 bases lay in between. Germline V lookup: CDR1 LNHNV, CDR2 YYDKDF (reference sequence). This CDR3 has 13 amino acids. The CDR3 region has the DNA TGTGCCACCAGCAGTTTTTTGGGGATTCAGGCGTTCTTC. As protein: CATSSFLGIQAFF.

This clonotype was counted only a few times. Here the CDR3 DNA reads TGTGCCAGCCTACTAGCGGGACACGAGCAGTACTTC. Encoded protein: CASLLAGHEQYF. The chain combines TRBV2 with TRBJ2-7; 10 bases fit TRBD2. Germline V gene sequence: CDR1 SNHLY, CDR2 FYNNEI. V shed 8 bases, J shed 5 bases, and the junction held 3 bases outside the gene matches. The CDR3 contains 12 residues.

This clonotype was found a few times. The CDR3, as DNA: TGTGCCAGCAGCTTATCCGGCACACCCTTTTACGAGCAGTACTTC. Translation: CASSLSGTPFYEQYF. This chain uses TRBV7-9 with TRBJ2-7; D gene uncertain. Trimming removed 2 bases from V and 4 bases from J, with 15 bases in between. Germline CDR1 is SEHNR and CDR2 is FQNEAQ (reference sequence). The CDR3 has 15 amino acids.

The rearrangement links TRBV6-2 or TRBV6-3 to TRBJ2-1; no firm D call. The V end was cut by 3 bases, the J end by 9 bases, with 9 bases between. The CDR3 is 12 residues long. The germline V gene encodes CDR1 MNHEY and CDR2 SVGEGT. CDR3 residues: CASSYLRAEQFF. CDR3 sequence (DNA): TGTGCCAGCAGTTATCTCCGGGCTGAGCAGTTCTTC.

This clonotype has just a few counts. This chain links TRBV6-2 or TRBV6-3 with TRBJ2-7; the match to TRBD2 covers 10 bases. The V and J ends lost 6 bases and 3 bases, in that order; junction bases with no gene match: 5. The germline V gene encodes CDR1 MNHEY and CDR2 SVGEGT. The CDR3 sequence is 14 residues long. The CDR3 region has the DNA TGTGCCAGCAGCACTCTAGCGGGAGACTACGAGCAGTACTTC. Amino acid sequence: CASSTLAGDYEQYF.

V gene TRBV12-3 or TRBV12-4 combines with J gene TRBJ1-2; D gene unclear. The CDR3 consists of 17 residues. V was trimmed by 3 bases and J by 0 bases, leaving 17 bases between them. DNA for the CDR3: TGTGCCAGCAGTTTCAGCTTATTACATCCGGCTAACTATGGCTACACCTTC. Translation gives CASSFSLLHPANYGYTF.

This chain joins TRBV10-3 and TRBJ2-1; D not certain. The CDR3 loop spans 15 amino acids. CDR1 and CDR2 (germline): ENHRY, SYGVKD. Trimming removed 0 bases from V and 8 bases from J, with 14 bases in between. The CDR3 loop is CAISESPARPHEQFF. In nucleotides, the CDR3 is TGTGCCATCAGTGAGTCGCCGGCTAGACCGCATGAGCAGTTCTTC.

The chain links TRBV28 to TRBJ2-1; D remains unclear. Trimming shortened V by 5 bases and J by 4 bases, and 12 bases separated the two germline ends. The CDR3 runs to 14 residues. Germline V gene sequence: CDR1 MDHEN, CDR2 SYDVKM. CDR3 DNA sequence: TGTGCCAGCAGTCCGCCGACCGGGTACAATGAGCAGTTCTTC. Translating it yields CASSPPTGYNEQFF.

The rearrangement uses TRBV5-1 and TRBJ2-3, with 8 nucleotides matching TRBD1. This CDR3 contains 14 residues. V dropped 4 bases and J dropped 3; count of bases not matched to a gene: 4. CDR1 and CDR2 from the germline V gene are SGHRS and YFSETQ. Written as DNA, the CDR3 is TGCGCCAGCAGCGGCCGGACAGGGACAGATACGCAGTATTTT. Its translation: CASSGRTGTDTQYF.

This clonotype was seen a single time. The rearrangement links TRBV12-3 or TRBV12-4 to TRBJ1-4; no definite D call. Deletions cut 1 base from V and 7 bases from J, with 22 bases between. This CDR3 contains 18 residues. CDR3 in DNA: TGTGCCAGCAGTTTAGATCGACGGTACCCCACGGAGGGTGAAAAACTGTTTTTT. It codes for CASSLDRRYPTEGEKLFF.

This clonotype was counted a few times. In DNA form, the CDR3 reads TGTGCCAGCAGTCAGGCCCTCGGACTTCCCTACGAGCAGTACTTC. Encoded protein: CASSQALGLPYEQYF. V is TRBV3-1 and J is TRBJ2-7; TRBD2 might be the D (5 bases). V lost 6 bases, J lost 2 bases, and 17 bases lay in between. The CDR3 has 15 amino acids. Germline loops: CDR1 LGHDT, CDR2 YNNKEL (reference sequence).

This rearrangement joins TRBV7-9 to TRBJ2-2; TRBD1 might be the D (5 bases). From germline, CDR1 is SEHNR and CDR2 FQNEAQ (reference sequence). This CDR3 is built from 14 residues. Deletions cut 6 bases from V and 4 bases from J, with 12 bases between. CDR3: CASSGDSFTGELFF. The DNA for the CDR3 is TGTGCCAGCAGTGGCGACAGCTTCACCGGGGAGCTGTTTTTT.